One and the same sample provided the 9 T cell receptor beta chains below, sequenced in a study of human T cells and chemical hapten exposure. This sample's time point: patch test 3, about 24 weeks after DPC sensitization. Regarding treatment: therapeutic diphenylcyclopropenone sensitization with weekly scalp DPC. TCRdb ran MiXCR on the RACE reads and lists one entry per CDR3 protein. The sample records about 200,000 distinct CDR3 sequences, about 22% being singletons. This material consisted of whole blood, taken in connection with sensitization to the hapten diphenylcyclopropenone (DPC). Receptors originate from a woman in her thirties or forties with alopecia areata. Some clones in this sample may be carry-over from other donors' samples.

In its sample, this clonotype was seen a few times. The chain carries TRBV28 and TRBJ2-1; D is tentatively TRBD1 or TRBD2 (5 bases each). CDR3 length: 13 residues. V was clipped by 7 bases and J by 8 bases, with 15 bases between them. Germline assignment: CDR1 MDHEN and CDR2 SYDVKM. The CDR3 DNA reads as TGTGCCAGCACTCACTCCGGGGCGGATGAGCAGTTCTTC. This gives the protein CASTHSGADEQFF.

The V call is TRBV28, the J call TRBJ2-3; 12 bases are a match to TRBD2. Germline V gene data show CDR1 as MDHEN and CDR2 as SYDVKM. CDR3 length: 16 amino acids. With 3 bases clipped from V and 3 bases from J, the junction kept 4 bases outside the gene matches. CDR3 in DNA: TGTGCCAGCAGTTTCTCCGGACTAGCGGGAACAGATACGCAGTATTTT. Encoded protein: CASSFSGLAGTDTQYF. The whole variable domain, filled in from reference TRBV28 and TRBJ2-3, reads DVKVTQSSRYLVKRTGEKVFLECVQDMDHENMFWYRQDPGLGLRLIYFSYDVKMKEKGDIPEGYSVSREKKERFSLILESASTNQTSMYLCASSFSGLAGTDTQYFGPGTRLTVL.

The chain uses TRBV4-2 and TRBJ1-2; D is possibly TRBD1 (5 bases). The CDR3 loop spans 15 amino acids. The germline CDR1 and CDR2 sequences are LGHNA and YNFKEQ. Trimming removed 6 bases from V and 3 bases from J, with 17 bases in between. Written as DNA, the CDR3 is TGTGCCAGCAGACAAACGGAGGGGTCCCACTATGGCTACACCTTC. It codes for CASRQTEGSHYGYTF.

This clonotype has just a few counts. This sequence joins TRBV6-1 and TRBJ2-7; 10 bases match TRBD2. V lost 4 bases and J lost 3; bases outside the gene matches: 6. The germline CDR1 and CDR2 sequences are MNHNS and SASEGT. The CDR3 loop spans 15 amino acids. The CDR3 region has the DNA TGTGCCAGCAGTGGGGGGACTAGCGCTTACTACGAGCAGTACTTC. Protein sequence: CASSGGTSAYYEQYF.

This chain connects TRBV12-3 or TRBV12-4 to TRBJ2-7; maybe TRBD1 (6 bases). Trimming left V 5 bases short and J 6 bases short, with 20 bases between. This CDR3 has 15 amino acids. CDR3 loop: CASSKTTGGSSEQYF. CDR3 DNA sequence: TGTGCCAGCAGTAAAACGACAGGAGGATCCAGCGAGCAGTACTTC.

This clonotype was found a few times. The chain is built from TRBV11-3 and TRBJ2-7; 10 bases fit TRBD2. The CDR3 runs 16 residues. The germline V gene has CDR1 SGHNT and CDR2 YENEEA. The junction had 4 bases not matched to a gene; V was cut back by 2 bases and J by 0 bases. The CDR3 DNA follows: TGTGCCAGCAGCTTAAAGCGGGAGGGCCGCTCCTACGAGCAGTACTTC. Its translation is CASSLKREGRSYEQYF.

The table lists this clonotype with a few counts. The CDR3 DNA is TGCGCCAGCAGCCGACTAGCGGGAGGAGTCCCAGATACGCAGTATTTT. Translating it yields CASSRLAGGVPDTQYF. The chain combines TRBV5-1 with TRBJ2-3, with 13 bases identical to TRBD2. The CDR3 consists of 16 residues. With V trimmed by 4 bases and J by 4 bases, 6 bases remained unmatched. From germline, CDR1 is SGHRS and CDR2 YFSETQ.

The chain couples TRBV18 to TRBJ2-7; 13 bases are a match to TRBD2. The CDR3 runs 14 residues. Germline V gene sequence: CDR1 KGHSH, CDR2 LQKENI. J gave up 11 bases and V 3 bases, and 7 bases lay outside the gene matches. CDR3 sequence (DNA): TGTGCCAGCTCACCCGAGGGACTAGCGGGACAGAAGTACTTC. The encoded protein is CASSPEGLAGQKYF.

The CDR3 bases are TGCAGTGCTAGAGAGTCTGCAGGGAATCAGCCCCAGCATTTT. This translates into CSARESAGNQPQHF. The rearrangement links TRBV20-1 to TRBJ1-5, with D tentatively TRBD1 (5 bases). The CDR3 loop spans 14 amino acids. Germline CDR1 is DFQATT and CDR2 is SNEGSKA (reference sequence). V lost 0 bases, J lost 4 bases, and 10 bases lay in between.